These T cell receptor beta chains were read from a single sample in a study of blood T cells in healthy people across ages. TCRdb reanalysed the 5' RACE reads using MiXCR and keeps one entry per CDR3 protein. The repertoire holds more than 800,000 distinct CDR3 sequences, more than 25% seen once, with 17% in the top ten. The specimen was blood. These receptors were obtained from a woman of 80 years or more in good health. Each CDR3 is given with its conserved first and last residue. The D gene is left open where the match is weak. Clone size is given for some rows only: seen once, a few or many times, or a class if the clone is expanded.

j_gene	v_gene	d_gene	abundance	CDR3aa	CDR3nt
TRBJ1-5	TRBV2	-	-	CASRAGSNQPQHF	TGTGCCAGCAGGGCGGGGTCCAATCAGCCCCAGCATTTT
TRBJ2-3	TRBV7-9	-	many	CASSPGSDTQYF	TGTGCCAGCAGCCCCGGGTCAGATACGCAGTATTTT
TRBJ1-1	TRBV7-2	-	many	CASSQSVGVNTEAFF	TGTGCCAGCAGCCAAAGCGTGGGGGTGAACACTGAAGCTTTCTTT
TRBJ2-7	TRBV12-3/TRBV12-4	TRBD1	-	CASTRTGAEQYF	TGTGCCAGCACCAGGACAGGGGCCGAGCAGTACTTC
TRBJ2-3	TRBV6-2/TRBV6-3	-	many	CASSYGLQKGQTDTQYF	TGTGCCAGCAGTTACGGGCTTCAGAAGGGTCAGACAGATACGCAGTATTTT
TRBJ1-2	TRBV20-1	-	-	CSARSGDTYGYTF	TGCAGTGCTCGCTCGGGGGACACATATGGCTACACCTTC
TRBJ2-7	TRBV2	-	-	CASRDSNYVYEQYF	TGTGCCAGCCGAGACAGCAACTACGTTTACGAGCAGTACTTC
TRBJ2-3	TRBV3-1	TRBD2	few	CASSQDPGGADTQYF	TGTGCCAGCAGCCAAGATCCCGGGGGGGCAGATACGCAGTATTTT
TRBJ2-7	TRBV29-1	-	-	CSVRGAGTGRLSYEQYF	TGCAGCGTTCGGGGGGCTGGGACCGGGAGGCTCTCCTACGAGCAGTACTTC
TRBJ1-1	TRBV7-2	-	many	CASSLKRLNTEAFF	TGTGCCAGCAGCTTAAAGCGGTTGAACACTGAAGCTTTCTTT
TRBJ2-7	TRBV7-2	TRBD2	few	CASSYRSSGGASGYEQYF	TGTGCCAGCAGCTACCGATCTAGCGGGGGGGCCTCCGGCTACGAGCAGTACTTC
TRBJ2-3	TRBV20-1	-	-	CSADKGGNTDTQYF	TGCAGTGCCGATAAGGGGGGGAACACAGATACGCAGTATTTT
TRBJ2-1	TRBV6-5	-	many	CASSYEGSSYNEQFF	TGTGCCAGCAGTTACGAGGGTAGCTCCTACAATGAGCAGTTCTTC
TRBJ2-1	TRBV29-1	TRBD1	many	CSVGRGQYNEQFF	TGCAGCGTTGGCAGGGGGCAGTACAATGAGCAGTTCTTC
TRBJ2-3	TRBV20-1	-	-	CSAPPPTTYTQYF	TGCAGTGCCCCTCCCCCTACGACATATACGCAGTATTTT
TRBJ1-2	TRBV5-1	-	many	CASSADSTTVYGYTF	TGCGCCAGCAGCGCAGACAGCACTACCGTCTATGGCTACACCTTC
TRBJ2-7	TRBV7-2	-	-	CASSPWRAGSVEQYF	TGTGCCAGCAGCCCCTGGAGGGCTGGCTCGGTCGAGCAGTACTTC
TRBJ1-1	TRBV10-3	-	-	CAITQRMDTEAFF	TGTGCCATCACCCAGCGGATGGACACTGAAGCTTTCTTT
TRBJ2-1	TRBV10-3	TRBD1	many	CAIRAGQGAGYNEQFF	TGTGCCATCAGAGCGGGACAGGGGGCCGGCTACAATGAGCAGTTCTTC
TRBJ2-2	TRBV5-1	-	-	CASSQQGGPGELFF	TGCGCCAGCAGCCAACAGGGAGGGCCCGGGGAGCTGTTTTTT
TRBJ2-7	TRBV4-3	TRBD1	-	CASSQDLDRAYYEQYF	TGCGCCAGCAGCCAAGACCTGGACAGGGCCTACTACGAGCAGTACTTC
TRBJ1-5	TRBV2	-	few	CASSPRGPNSNQPQHF	TGTGCCAGCAGTCCGCGAGGACCAAATAGCAATCAGCCCCAGCATTTT
TRBJ2-7	TRBV4-2	TRBD2	-	CASSREATAGGPFHSYEQYF	TGTGCCAGCAGCCGAGAAGCTACAGCGGGAGGCCCCTTTCATTCCTACGAGCAGTACTTC